This T cell receptor beta chain was retrieved from a study of CD4 and CD8 cells across lung adenocarcinoma regions. This clonotype is medium-sized. Localized lung adenocarcinoma, a non-small cell lung cancer, affected the donors. The germline V gene has CDR1 MNHNY and CDR2 SVGAGI (reference sequence). With 6 bases clipped from V and 0 bases from J, the junction kept 4 bases outside the gene matches. The CDR3 loop spans 14 amino acids. TCRdb processed the PCR reads anew with MiXCR; each CDR3 protein has one entry. Of around 25,000 distinct CDR3 sequences in the sample, approximately 51% were seen once.

The chain carries TRBV6-6 and TRBJ1-1; 7 nucleotides match TRBD1. The specimen sequenced was CD8+ T cells from the center of a lung tumor. This receptor was taken from a male donor with lung adenocarcinoma. The CD4 and CD8 labels of this study may be unreliable. This CDR3 is CASRGTALNTEAFF. DNA of the CDR3: TGTGCCAGCAGGGGGACAGCCTTGAACACTGAAGCTTTCTTT.